This T cell receptor (beta chain) was retrieved from a study of regulatory T cells in long-lasting Graves disease. Specified time point: newly diagnosed GD, antithyroid drugs for less than 3 months. The TCR library was made from RNA that had been extracted from PBMCs in TRIzol. Study findings and constraints: Those with persistent Graves' had less TCR diversity than newly diagnosed patients. Patients with persistent disease shared fewer than 3,500 public clonotypes, outpacing the approximately 920 shared by new patients.

Relying on iRepertoire HTBI primers and Arm-PCR of CDR3 regions, the team built TCR beta libraries. TCRdb analysed the multiplex PCR reads with MiXCR anew, one entry per CDR3 protein. The table lists approximately 270,000 distinct CDR3 sequences, 18% of them singletons, with about 14% in the top ten. This clonotype was found many times. What it binds is unknown. These sequences were also reported in another study, on T cells in Graves' hyperthyroidism and ophthalmopathy. That source reports: A first-round RT-PCR of the TCR CDR3 used the HTBI primer set. Most thyroid-expanded clonotypes above 0.001 were also found in blood.

The sequence was collected from a woman in her twenties or thirties with Graves disease. The material was peripheral blood mononuclear cells (PBMCs), obtained at new diagnosis, from a patient treated with antithyroid drugs.

CDR3 loop: CASSGQGGQPQHF. The CDR3 DNA sequence: TGTGCCAGCAGTGGGCAGGGGGGTCAGCCCCAGCATTTT. V usage is TRBV28 and J usage is TRBJ1-5; 7 nucleotides align to TRBD1. The ends lost 5 bases at V and 6 bases at J; junction bases unmatched: 4. Germline V gene lookup returns CDR1 MDHEN and CDR2 SYDVKM. This CDR3 has 13 amino acids. The whole variable domain, filled in from reference TRBV28 and TRBJ1-5, reads DVKVTQSSRYLVKRTGEKVFLECVQDMDHENMFWYRQDPGLGLRLIYFSYDVKMKEKGDIPEGYSVSREKKERFSLILESASTNQTSMYLCASSGQGGQPQHFGDGTRLSIL.